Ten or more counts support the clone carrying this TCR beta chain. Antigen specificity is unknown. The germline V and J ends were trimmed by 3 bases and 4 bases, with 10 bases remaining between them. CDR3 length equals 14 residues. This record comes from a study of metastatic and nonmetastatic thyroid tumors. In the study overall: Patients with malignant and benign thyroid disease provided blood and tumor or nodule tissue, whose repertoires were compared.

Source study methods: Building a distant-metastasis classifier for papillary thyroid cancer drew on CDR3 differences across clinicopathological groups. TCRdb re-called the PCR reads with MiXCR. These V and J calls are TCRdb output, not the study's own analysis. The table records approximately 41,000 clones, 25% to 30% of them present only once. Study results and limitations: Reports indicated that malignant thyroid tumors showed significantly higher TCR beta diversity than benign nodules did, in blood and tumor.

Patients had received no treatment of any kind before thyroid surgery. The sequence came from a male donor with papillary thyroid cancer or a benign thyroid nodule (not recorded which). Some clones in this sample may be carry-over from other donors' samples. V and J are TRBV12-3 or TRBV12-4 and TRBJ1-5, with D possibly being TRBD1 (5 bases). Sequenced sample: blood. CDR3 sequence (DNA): TGTGCCAGCAGTTTGGGGCGGCTAAATCAGCCCCAGCATTTT. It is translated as CASSLGRLNQPQHF.